The 13 T cell receptor beta chains listed next were all sequenced from one sample in a study of cytomegalovirus exposure and HLA in healthy donors. The PCR contained 60 Vbeta and 13 Jbeta primers. The assay was immunoSEQ multiplex PCR, and TCRdb's table has in-frame clones only and misses some. The sample contains approximately 120,000 clones, 60% to 85% of which appear only once. The sample consisted of PBMCs. These receptor sequences come from a female donor in good health and CMV-seronegative.

The chain employs TRBV6-6 and TRBJ2-3; 8 nucleotides line up with TRBD2. The CDR3 runs to 13 residues. The V and J ends lost 7 bases and 6 bases, in that order; junction bases with no gene match: 6. Germline V gene lookup returns CDR1 MNHNY and CDR2 SVGAGI (reference sequence). Written as DNA, the CDR3 is TGTGCCAGCACGGGGGGGCGACTCGATACGCAGTATTTT. Translating gives CASTGGRLDTQYF.

The gene calls are TRBV29-1 and TRBJ2-5, with 8 bases lining up with TRBD2. This CDR3 has 14 amino acids. V lost 7 bases and J lost 2; bases outside the gene matches: 9. CDR1 and CDR2 (germline): SQVTM, ANQGSEA. CDR3 DNA: TGCAGCGCCCCCGGGGGGGCGGCTCAAGAGACCCAGTACTTC. This sequence encodes CSAPGGAAQETQYF.

This chain joins TRBV6-1 and TRBJ2-5; the D is unclear. CDR1 is MNHNS and CDR2 is SASEGT in the germline V gene. The CDR3 runs 15 residues. The V gene lost 3 bases and the J gene lost 4 bases, with 15 bases spanning the gap. In DNA, the CDR3 is TGTGCCAGCAGTGAGGGCCCGAATCTTTTAGAGACCCAGTACTTC. Its protein is CASSEGPNLLETQYF.

The gene calls are TRBV19 and TRBJ1-1, with a tentative D call TRBD1 (5 bases). Germline V CDR1 and CDR2: LNHDA, SQIVND (reference sequence). This CDR3 region has 12 residues. Trimming took off 5 bases at V and 5 bases at J, with 9 bases between the two ends. CDR3 loop: CASSYGGTEAFF. In nucleotides, the CDR3 is TGTGCCAGTAGTTACGGGGGTACTGAAGCTTTCTTT.

This clone has a handful of counts. V is TRBV5-1 and J is TRBJ2-2, with TRBD2 matching 8 bases. This CDR3 is 17 amino acids long. Germline assignment: CDR1 SGHRS and CDR2 YFSETQ. V was clipped by 4 bases and J by 3 bases; unmatched bases: 11. The CDR3 bases are TGCGCCAGCAGCGGGAAGGGTAGCGGGGCTTACACCGGGGAGCTGTTTTTT. Its protein product is CASSGKGSGAYTGELFF. The full variable domain, with the rest looked up from reference TRBV5-1 and TRBJ2-2, is KAGVTQTPRYLIKTRGQQVTLSCSPISGHRSVSWYQQTPGQGLQFLFEYFSETQRNKGNFPGRFSGRQFSNSRSEMNVSTLELGDSALYLCASSGKGSGAYTGELFFGEGSRLTVL.

V and J are TRBV7-2 and TRBJ2-7, with 7 bases that match TRBD1. The V and J ends lost 5 bases and 7 bases, in that order; junction bases with no gene match: 11. The CDR3 contains 14 residues. The germline V gene has CDR1 SGHTA and CDR2 FQGNSA. In DNA, the CDR3 is TGTGCCAGCAGCCTAATTACAGGGGTGGGTGAGCAGTACTTC. Translated, it gives CASSLITGVGEQYF. Looking up the rest from reference TRBV7-2 and TRBJ2-7 gives the full variable domain: GAGVSQSPSNKVTEKGKDVELRCDPISGHTALYWYRQSLGQGLEFLIYFQGNSAPDKSGLPSDRFSAERTGGSVSTLTIQRTQQEDSAVYLCASSLITGVGEQYFGPGTRLTVT.

The sample holds one count of this clone. This chain joins TRBV19 and TRBJ2-5; D ambiguous. Trimming left V 4 bases short and J 4 bases short, with 13 bases between. CDR1 and CDR2 (germline): LNHDA, SQIVND (reference sequence). The CDR3 is made up of 14 amino acids. The CDR3 bases are TGTGCCAGTAGTAGCCGCCTAGGATTAGAGACCCAGTACTTC. Encoded protein: CASSSRLGLETQYF.

The rearrangement uses TRBV7-9 and TRBJ2-1; 11 positions agree with TRBD2. Per germline, CDR1 SEHNR and CDR2 FQNEAQ (reference sequence). This CDR3 comprises 16 residues. With V trimmed by 5 bases and J by 6 bases, 9 bases remained unmatched. CDR3 protein: CASSQDHSGGANEQFF. The CDR3 DNA reads as TGTGCCAGCAGCCAAGATCATAGCGGGGGGGCCAATGAGCAGTTCTTC.

This chain connects TRBV19 to TRBJ1-1; D gene ambiguous. Trimming stripped 2 bases from V and 6 bases from J, with 19 bases between. Germline values: CDR1 LNHDA, CDR2 SQIVND (reference sequence). This CDR3 contains 16 residues. The CDR3 DNA follows: TGTGCCAGTAGTATACAACCGGGAAAGGGTACAGCTGAAGCTTTCTTT. Protein sequence: CASSIQPGKGTAEAFF. Using reference TRBV19 and TRBJ1-1 for the parts outside the CDR3, the full variable domain is DGGITQSPKYLFRKEGQNVTLSCEQNLNHDAMYWYRQDPGQGLRLIYYSQIVNDFQKGDIAEGYSVSREKKESFPLTVTSAQKNPTAFYLCASSIQPGKGTAEAFFGQGTRLTVV.

This chain connects TRBV1 to TRBJ2-3; the D call of TRBD2 is as the table states it, not checked on the DNA. TRBV1 is reported as a pseudogene. The CDR3 spans 17 residues. CDR3 in DNA: TGCACCAGCAGCCCAATCCTAGCGGGGTACGAGTCAAGGACGCAGTATTTT. It codes for CTSSPILAGYESRTQYF.

The V and J genes are TRBV10-3 and TRBJ2-3; 8 bases fit TRBD2. This CDR3 is 12 amino acids long. CDR1 and CDR2 from the germline V gene are ENHRY and SYGVKD. The V segment lost 10 bases and the J segment 4 bases; nucleotides outside the gene matches: 4. This chain's CDR3 is CATGGVADTQYF. The CDR3 DNA sequence: TGTGCCACCGGGGGGGTTGCAGATACGCAGTATTTT.

This clone was observed a handful of times. V and J are TRBV6-5 and TRBJ1-5, with D perhaps matching TRBD1 (6 bases). The CDR3 has 15 amino acids. Trimming stripped 7 bases from V and 1 base from J, with 14 bases between. Germline values: CDR1 MNHEY, CDR2 SVGAGI. CDR3 DNA sequence: TGTGCCAGCAAACTTACAGGGTTGAGCAATCAGCCCCAGCATTTT. Amino acids: CASKLTGLSNQPQHF.

The chain couples TRBV5-4 to TRBJ2-3, with TRBD2 identical over 12 bases. This CDR3 region has 16 residues. V lost 0 bases to trimming and J lost 5 bases; unmatched junction nucleotides: 4. CDR1 is SGHNT, CDR2 YYREEE, per germline (reference sequence). The CDR3 coding sequence is TGTGCCAGCAGCTTGGGACTAGCGGGGGTTCAAGATACGCAGTATTTT. Protein: CASSLGLAGVQDTQYF.